This TCR beta chain appears in the sequencing data of a study of cytomegalovirus exposure and HLA in healthy donors (dated by TCRdb to about 2017). Context from the whole study: According to an earlier analysis of several hundred of the donors, about 179 million T cells yielded roughly 100 million unique TCR beta sequences and about 300 Gb of sequence data. Roughly 300 gigabases of sequencing data and 91 million or so unique TCR sequences made up an early release that covered several hundred HLA-typed donors. Of the 300 to 450 genotyped donors, less than 90% were placed in the genetic ancestry cluster associated with self-reported Caucasian donors. The aim of the study was to test whether cataloging public T cell receptors could identify signatures of past pathogen exposure. The study profiled the T cell repertoires of about 640 subjects by immunosequencing and related them to cytomegalovirus serostatus. A separate validation cohort of roughly 110 different subjects was used in addition to the 666-subject first cohort. To predict cytomegalovirus infection status, the study combined high-throughput TCR immunosequencing, statistical association of individual TCRs with disease status, and machine learning. A later analysis re-examined previously published TCR beta repertoires from over 500 donors and added high-resolution HLA genotyping to investigate patterns of TCR occurrence. Rather than using new phenotypic data, the later analysis identified candidate immune exposures from TCR beta sequences and from how often those sequences occurred across donors. An earlier analysis of around 540 of the donors applied high-throughput TCR beta sequencing to assess whether each TCR beta V gene segment acted as functional or pseudogenic. Donor age, sex, ethnicity and CMV serostatus were compiled together with the repertoire data. In a later genetic analysis, genome-wide SNP genotypes for about three fifths of the 666 donors were used, and that subset was treated as a discovery cohort. Every repertoire in the discovery cohort had been generated on one and the same sequencing platform. Both class I and class II loci were covered by HLA typing, at four-digit resolution. The number of donors typed differed by locus, with 629-630 for A, B, C, DRB1 and DQB1, around 520 for DQA1, over 600 for DPA1, and roughly 450 for DPB1. Roughly 5 DR-DQ haplotypes were handled as single units for association and clustering, since linkage in the cohort was strong. Among approximately 370 genotyped donors of the cohort, an average of about 240,000 unique TCR beta nucleotide sequences was sequenced per donor, of which about 18% were non-productive.

Note on this clone: Its antigen specificity is not known. Base-call qualities are not available, and no considerably larger clone is one nucleotide away.

The library was generated by the immunoSEQ multiplex PCR assay. For the multiplex PCR, a mixture combining 60 forward primers for TCR Vbeta segments and 13 reverse primers for TCR Jbeta segments was used. Amplification of the CDR3 region of rearranged TCR beta genes was performed with a multiplex PCR assay on genomic DNA. Amplified TCR beta libraries were sequenced as 87-base-pair reads on the Illumina HiSeq System. Per the source publication's procedure: A later analysis counted tens of millions of unique TCR beta chains across the 550 to 750 repertoires, and roughly 10 million of these chains were shared by at least two donors. To remove PCR and sequencing errors, raw reads were error-corrected and collapsed into unique sequences using a nearest-neighbor algorithm that merged closely related sequences. CDR3 sequences were aligned to IMGT reference sequences to assign V, D and J gene segments. For a sequence to be retained, a match of at least six nucleotides was required to both a V gene segment and a J gene segment. A rearrangement counted as productive if the CDR3 had no stop codons and remained in frame with V and J, and every other rearrangement counted as non-productive. Following IMGT convention, CDR3 was defined as the stretch from the second conserved V-encoded cysteine to the conserved J-encoded phenylalanine. The earlier analysis of about 640 of the donors excluded any sequence lacking an unambiguous match to a single V gene segment. In an earlier analysis of approximately 560 of the donors, a V segment was called functional when productive rearrangements were above 56.7%, and segregating when the standard deviation between donors exceeded 5%. To diagnose cytomegalovirus status from the catalog of TCR beta chain sequences, a statistical classification framework was built. V and J gene assignment, in a later analysis, came from comparing TCR nucleotide sequences with IMGT/GENE-DB human TR gene sequences. The TCRdist pipeline was used in a later analysis to assign CDR3 sequences and most-parsimonious VDJ recombination scenarios. A later analysis defined each TCR beta chain by its CDR3 amino acid sequence plus V-gene family, and excluded reads lacking a unique V-gene family. In a later analysis, approximately 640 highly shared, low-generation-probability nucleotide sequences were removed to address suspected cross-contamination and a sequencing artifact. In a later analysis, a clonal expansion index was calculated for each public chain from normalized within-repertoire ranks of inferred template counts. Generation probabilities in a later analysis came from a VDJ recombination model fitted to out-of-frame rearrangements, and those results were checked against IGoR. A later analysis scored TCR-TCR, TCR-HLA and TCR-CMV co-occurrence with hypergeometric tests, applying a repertoire-size bias correction to TCR pairs. To estimate false discovery rates, a later analysis permuted the HLA or CMV assignments 20 times. In a later analysis, co-occurring TCRs were grouped using DBSCAN, with TCRdist sequence similarity added in when clustering inside HLA-allele-positive subsets. Co-occurrence clustering excluded repertoires with fewer than 30,000 or more than 120,000 public chains, plus five with anomalous nucleotide sharing. TCRdb took this table from immuneACCESS and kept in-frame rearrangements with V and J called. Such tables lack part of the clones; where checked against another copy, unresolved V genes explain under half of the gap, and the rest is unexplained. D and trimming were read from the DNA, whereas the V and J calls and clone size are those reported in that table. The sample table holds about 110,000 clones, of which around 75% were seen once. Approximately 2% of the sample is in the top ten clones.

Germline trimming: 6 bases from V, 7 bases from J; junction bases outside gene matches: 3. Based on the germline V gene, the CDR1 and CDR2 sequences are KGHSH and LQKENI. The CDR3, from cysteine to phenylalanine, totals 12 residues. The kept DNA is CDR3 alone, 36 bases in frame from the first base. Study-level results and caveats: According to a later analysis, most CMV-associated TCR beta chains appeared to be HLA-restricted, and the HLA associations seemed to be driven largely by CMV exposure. An earlier analysis of roughly 570 of the donors showed that most TCR beta V segments appeared in productive rearrangements either about 87% or about 30% of the time, which broadly matched IMGT annotations. A further reported finding was that TCR beta sequences accurately predicted the HLA-A and HLA-B alleles for most subjects in the first cohort. A later genetic analysis reported fewer N-insertions in productive TCRs among donors in an Asian-associated ancestry cluster than the approximately 670-donor mean. Presence/absence analyses assumed roughly uniform sequencing depth across donors, an assumption that may not hold. A later analysis reported that several top co-occurrence clusters appeared linked to parvovirus B19, influenza, CMV and Epstein-Barr virus. A later analysis found that TCR association rates varied across HLA loci, with DRB1 alleles showing the most associated TCRs and HLA-C alleles the fewest. Assigning TCR associations to individual alleles was difficult when HLA alleles, especially DR and DQ, strongly co-occurred. A later analysis found that HLA-associated TCR beta chains were more clonally expanded and had lower generation probabilities than equally common non-associated chains. Correlated functional status among segregating V segments might be attributable to linkage disequilibrium, but an unknown experimental factor could not be ruled out. A later genetic analysis associated a missense DCLRE1C variant with V-gene and J-gene trimming of TCR beta chains, and an independent cohort replicated the association. The study gave a list of 150 to 200 TCR beta chains associated with cytomegalovirus. Immune exposure information for the cohort was limited to CMV serostatus. Some IMGT-functional V segments, including TRBV6-2 and TRBV6-3, could not be told apart with the 87-base-pair reads, so those segments were excluded. Specific HLA alleles were associated with roughly 16,000 TCR beta sequences at a false discovery rate of 0.05 in a later analysis. In vitro tests confirmed that a few of the cytomegalovirus-associated TCR beta chains recognize cytomegalovirus antigens. The classifier was reported to diagnose cytomegalovirus status with high specificity and sensitivity in both the original and validation cohorts. Across donors, most TCR sequences were observed very rarely, whereas some public TCRs were present in many individuals. Because counts were too low, about 18 rarely observed V segments, including chromosome 9 orphons, were excluded from the earlier analysis of some 540 of the donors. A cluster of highly shared sequence variants was judged likely to be a technical artifact of the sequencing pipeline. Because HLA typing was unavailable for some donors at each locus, only the typed subset was used in association tests. In this cohort, only TCR beta chains were sequenced, and detectable features were limited by the absence of alpha or paired-chain data. The authors suggested that the approach could potentially be generalized to other disease states and immunological phenotypes.

The cohort comprised some 730 healthy bone marrow donors. At the time of sampling, all cohort members were nominally healthy, though unrecorded immune exposures were likely present. The donor was CMV seronegative and was included in the group of a few hundred seronegative cohort members. Every donor gave a peripheral blood sample, and the peripheral blood mononuclear cells from that sample were used for TCR beta sequencing. Genomic DNA was extracted from the blood cell samples with the Qiagen DNeasy Blood Extraction Kit. Sequencing was carried out using PBMCs. The sequence came from a man aged 25-40 years in good health and CMV-seronegative. This receptor chain uses TRBV18 and TRBJ1-1, with 9 bases aligning to TRBD1. The CDR3 protein sequence reads: CASSDRGGEAFF. The DNA sequence follows: TGTGCCAGCTCCGACAGGGGGGGTGAAGCTTTCTTT.